A single sample is the source of the 10 T cell receptor beta chains below, sequenced in a study of blood T cell repertoires in COVID-19. Here immunoSEQ multiplex PCR was the method, and the copy in TCRdb shows in-frame clones only, minus some. Here the sample spans approximately 25,000 clones, roughly four fifths being singletons. The specimen was peripheral blood. The receptors were sampled from a woman between 65 and 79 years old with COVID-19, enrolled during active disease.

The chain employs TRBV4-1 and TRBJ1-1, with D possibly matching TRBD1 (5 bases). The CDR3 loop spans 17 amino acids. V was shortened by 3 bases and J by 0 bases, with 17 bases between the two germline ends. Germline-derived CDR1 and CDR2 are MGHRA and YSYEKL. Here the CDR3 DNA reads TGCGCCAGCAGCCAGAGCGGGGACCAGCCGTTGAACACTGAAGCTTTCTTT. Amino acids: CASSQSGDQPLNTEAFF.

A few counts support this clone. The chain carries TRBV13 and TRBJ2-7; D call uncertain. In germline, CDR1 is PRHDT, CDR2 FYEKMQ (reference sequence). The V gene lost 5 bases and the J gene lost 0 bases, with 8 bases spanning the gap. The CDR3 runs 13 residues. The CDR3 coding sequence is TGTGCCAGCAGCGCCCGCGGCTCCTACGAGCAGTACGTC. Residues: CASSARGSYEQYV.

V is TRBV6-5 and J is TRBJ1-1; D unclear. Looked up from germline, CDR1 is MNHEY and CDR2 is SVGAGI. CDR3 length: 15 residues. V was trimmed by 6 bases and J by 7 bases, leaving 21 bases between them. The CDR3 DNA reads as TGTGCCAGCAGCCTCCGGAGAACACTCCGGAATGAAGCTTTCTTT. Translating gives CASSLRRTLRNEAFF.

J is TRBJ1-5 and V is TRBV5-6; 11 bases align to TRBD1. Germline CDR1 is SGHDT and CDR2 is YYEEEE. V lost 4 bases and J lost 12; bases outside the gene matches: 6. The CDR3 extends over 13 amino acids. The chain's CDR3 is CASSGQGALLQHF. In DNA, the CDR3 is TGTGCCAGCAGCGGACAGGGGGCGTTACTCCAGCATTTT.

In its sample, this clone was seen once. The rearrangement uses TRBV5-6 and TRBJ1-6, with 9 bases identical to TRBD1. The CDR3 runs to 16 residues. Germline CDR1 reads SGHDT; CDR2 reads YYEEEE. J was trimmed by 7 bases and V by 0 bases; bases with no gene match: 5. The CDR3 DNA sequence: TGTGCCAGCAGCTTGGGGTACAGGGGGCGGAATTCACCCCTCCACTTT. Translated: CASSLGYRGRNSPLHF.

The rearrangement joins TRBV6-2 or TRBV6-3 to TRBJ2-1; TRBD2 agrees at 14 bases. The CDR3 is 16 residues long. The ends lost 2 bases at V and 9 bases at J; junction bases unmatched: 6. Germline V CDR1 and CDR2: MNHEY, SVGEGT. The CDR3 protein is CASSYPGLAGVTEQFF. Here the CDR3 DNA reads TGTGCCAGCAGTTACCCGGGACTAGCGGGAGTAACTGAGCAGTTCTTC.

The V and J genes are TRBV19 and TRBJ2-2; D uncertain. CDR3 length equals 15 residues. The V gene's germline CDR1 is LNHDA and CDR2 SQIVND (reference sequence). Trimming shortened V by 6 bases and J by 6 bases, and 17 bases separated the two germline ends. This CDR3 reads CASSERSKTAGELFF. CDR3 in DNA: TGTGCCAGTAGCGAACGATCCAAAACAGCCGGGGAGCTGTTTTTT.

This rearrangement joins TRBV2 to TRBJ1-5; 7 nucleotides align to TRBD1. Trimming at V came to 5 bases and at J to 2 bases, leaving 9 bases not matched to a gene. The CDR3 contains 16 residues. Germline values: CDR1 SNHLY, CDR2 FYNNEI. The CDR3 protein is CASSFYRTGGNQPQHF. Here the CDR3 DNA reads TGTGCCAGCAGTTTTTACCGGACAGGTGGCAATCAGCCCCAGCATTTT.

The V gene is TRBV11-2, the J gene TRBJ1-2; possibly TRBD1 for D (6 bases). Trimming cost V 7 bases and J 2 bases, with 17 bases left between them. CDR1 SGHAT and CDR2 FQNNGV come from the germline V gene. This CDR3 region has 15 residues. The DNA for the CDR3 is TGTGCCAGCACCTTCTCCAGGGGCCGGAACTATGGCTACACCTTC. It encodes CASTFSRGRNYGYTF.

V usage is TRBV7-9 and J usage is TRBJ1-6; no reliable D call. The germline V gene encodes CDR1 SEHNR and CDR2 FQNEAQ (reference sequence). CDR3 size: 16 residues. V lost 2 bases and J lost 10, with 18 bases in between. The CDR3 region has the DNA TGTGCCAGCAGCTTATCCACCCCCGGCGGGGTATCACCCCTCCACTTT. It is translated as CASSLSTPGGVSPLHF.